The 25 T cell receptor beta chains listed next were all sequenced from one sample in a study of tumor-infiltrating lymphocytes in primary liver carcinoma. Blood RNA originated from unsorted whole blood, with germline DNA additionally extracted. The template, roughly 510 ng total RNA, yielded TCR beta cDNA made with a constant-region primer. The TCR beta library was amplified through three nested multiplex PCR rounds in a modified ARM-PCR procedure. A C-beta reverse primer and TRBV1-TRBV30 forward primers served in each of the first two PCR rounds, at ten to eleven cycles apiece. TCRdb reprocessed the multiplex PCR reads via MiXCR and lists one record per CDR3 protein. The sample has about 180,000 distinct CDR3 sequences; less than 65% are singletons. The sample was peripheral blood. Every receptor here comes from a middle-aged man with primary liver carcinoma and hepatitis B virus infection.

This chain joins TRBV28 and TRBJ2-7; D is uncertain. The CDR3 totals 16 residues. Trimming pared 5 bases from V and 0 bases from J, leaving 17 bases between. The V gene's germline CDR1 is MDHEN and CDR2 SYDVKM. The CDR3 loop is CASSLTVLLSSYEQYF. CDR3 nucleotide sequence: TGTGCCAGCAGTCTTACGGTACTTTTGAGCTCCTACGAGCAGTACTTC.

This clonotype was seen repeatedly, ten times or more. The chain carries TRBV6-6 and TRBJ2-3; D is undetermined. Germline V gives CDR1 MNHNY, CDR2 SVGAGI (reference sequence). This CDR3 contains 15 residues. Trimming removed 6 bases from V and 1 base from J, with 14 bases in between. The CDR3 region has the DNA TGTGCCAGCAGCCCCGGGCATTCGGGCACAGATACGCAGTATTTT. Residues: CASSPGHSGTDTQYF.

This clonotype was counted only a few times. The DNA for the CDR3 is TGTGCCAGTCGGCCGGGACAGGGGTACACCGGGGAGCTGTTTTTT. Protein sequence: CASRPGQGYTGELFF. The chain combines TRBV6-1 with TRBJ2-2; TRBD1 matches at 10 bases. The CDR3 spans 15 residues. Trimming took 9 bases from V and 3 from J; bases not matched to a gene: 7. Germline values: CDR1 MNHNS, CDR2 SASEGT.

Turning to this clonotype: This sequence may be a read error, since a much larger clone differs from it by one base. The chain employs TRBV11-2 and TRBJ2-1, with D perhaps TRBD2 (5 bases). Germline CDR1 and CDR2: SGHAT and FQNNGV. The CDR3 loop spans 19 amino acids. V shed 4 bases and J shed 7 bases, with 29 bases lying between them. CDR3: CASSSPGSSVRAGWNEQFF. CDR3 sequence (DNA): TGTGCCAGCAGCTCACCAGGTTCCAGCGTGAGGGCCGGTTGGAATGAGCAGTTCTTC.

Remarks on this clonotype: An end of the junction does not agree with germline; a read error may underlie this. The chain has TRBV30 and TRBJ2-7; perhaps TRBD2 as D (6 bases). Per the germline V gene, CDR1 is GTSNPN and CDR2 is SVGIG (reference sequence). This CDR3 region has 12 residues. CDR3 region: CAWSYIRGEQYF. In DNA form, the CDR3 reads TGTGCTTGGAGCTATATACGGGGGGAGCAGTACTTC.

The chain has TRBV10-1 and TRBJ2-1, with 11 bases aligning to TRBD2. The V and J ends lost 8 bases and 4 bases, in that order; junction bases with no gene match: 4. The length of the CDR3 is 14 residues. Per germline, CDR1 WNHNN and CDR2 SYGVQD (reference sequence). This chain's CDR3 is CASSTSGIYNEQFF. CDR3 bases: TGCGCCAGCTCGACTAGCGGGATTTACAATGAGCAGTTCTTC.

This clonotype was found a few times. V and J are TRBV4-1 and TRBJ2-7, with TRBD2 matching 8 bases. CDR1 is MGHRA, CDR2 YSYEKL, per germline. V trimming: 1 base; J trimming: 4 bases; junction bases outside the gene matches: 6. The CDR3 loop spans 15 amino acids. DNA of the CDR3: TGCGCCAGCAGCCAAGGCCCGGGAGGGGGGTACGAGCAGTACTTC. Amino acids: CASSQGPGGGYEQYF.

This clonotype showed up just a few times. This chain uses TRBV6-6 with TRBJ2-6, with D possibly called TRBD1 or TRBD2 (5 bases each). Between the trimmed V and J ends, which lost 5 bases and 0 bases, there was a span of 17 bases. CDR1 is MNHNY and CDR2 is SVGAGI in the germline V gene (reference sequence). The CDR3 is made up of 18 amino acids. The CDR3 nucleotides are TGTGCCAGCAGTCCACTAGGGGAGCGGTCCTCTGGGGCCAACGTCCTGACTTTC. Residues: CASSPLGERSSGANVLTF.

In the case of this clonotype: A much larger clone differs by one base, so this may be a read error. J is TRBJ1-5 and V is TRBV6-5; possible D gene TRBD1, 6 bases. Germline assignment: CDR1 MNHEY and CDR2 SVGAGI. The CDR3 loop spans 15 amino acids. The CDR3 region has the DNA TGTACCAGCAGTACAACAGGGAGAGGCAATCAGCCCCAGCATTTT. It translates to CTSSTTGRGNQPQHF.

This clonotype has more than one count but fewer than ten. The chain links TRBV6-5 to TRBJ2-7; D is possibly TRBD2 (5 bases). The length of the CDR3 is 16 residues. In germline, CDR1 is MNHEY, CDR2 SVGAGI. Trimming removed 5 bases from V and 0 bases from J, with 17 bases in between. The CDR3 protein is CASSERAADSSYEQYF. CDR3 in DNA: TGTGCCAGCAGTGAAAGGGCAGCGGATAGCTCCTACGAGCAGTACTTC.

This rearrangement joins TRBV13 to TRBJ2-5, with D possibly TRBD2 on 6 matching bases. The CDR3 contains 14 residues. From germline, CDR1 is PRHDT and CDR2 FYEKMQ (reference sequence). Trimming shortened V by 0 bases and J by 3 bases, and 8 bases separated the two germline ends. CDR3 loop: CASSLGAGEETQYF. DNA of the CDR3: TGTGCCAGCAGCTTAGGAGCGGGTGAAGAGACCCAGTACTTC. The complete variable domain, with remaining parts taken from reference TRBV13 and TRBJ2-5, reads AAGVIQSPRHLIKEKRETATLKCYPIPRHDTVYWYQQGPGQDPQFLISFYEKMQSDKGSIPDRFSAQQFSDYHSELNMSSLELGDSALYFCASSLGAGEETQYFGPGTRLLVL.

The rearrangement uses TRBV5-6 and TRBJ2-5, with D possibly being TRBD2 (5 bases). The CDR3 length is 13 residues. Trimming cost V 4 bases and J 1 base, with 8 bases left between them. Germline V gives CDR1 SGHDT, CDR2 YYEEEE. The CDR3 sequence is CASSEGRQETQYF. CDR3 DNA: TGTGCCAGCAGCGAGGGCCGCCAAGAGACCCAGTACTTC.

The chain has TRBV28 and TRBJ2-7; possible D gene TRBD2, 5 bases. The length of the CDR3 is 14 residues. V lost 6 bases and J 3 bases, leaving 15 bases between the germline ends. Germline V gene data show CDR1 as MDHEN and CDR2 as SYDVKM. The CDR3 sequence is CASSKDSSFYEQYF. CDR3 bases: TGTGCCAGCAGCAAGGACTCGTCCTTCTACGAGCAGTACTTC.

This clonotype has at least ten counts. V usage is TRBV11-2 and J usage is TRBJ2-2; no reliable D call. V lost 1 base, J lost 5 bases, and 11 bases lay in between. The CDR3 has 15 residues. Germline CDR1 SGHAT, CDR2 FQNNGV. The CDR3 loop reads CASSLGLTGTGELFF. In DNA, the CDR3 is TGTGCCAGCAGCTTAGGCCTAACTGGGACCGGGGAGCTGTTTTTT. Full variable domain (remainder filled in from reference TRBV11-2 and TRBJ2-2): EAGVAQSPRYKIIEKRQSVAFWCNPISGHATLYWYQQILGQGPKLLIQFQNNGVVDDSQLPKDRFSAERLKGVDSTLKIQPAKLEDSAVYLCASSLGLTGTGELFFGEGSRLTVL.

Notes on this clonotype: This clone may be a read error of a much larger clone one base away. The rearrangement uses TRBV6-6 and TRBJ2-1, with TRBD2 matching over 14 bases. Per the germline V gene, CDR1 is MNHNY and CDR2 is SVGAGI (reference sequence). CDR3 size: 15 residues. The CDR3 is CASRRLAGGPHEQSF. The DNA for the CDR3 is TGTGCCAGCAGGAGACTAGCGGGAGGGCCACATGAGCAGTCCTTC.

With respect to this clonotype: At one end the junction does not follow the germline gene, possibly because of a read error. This chain connects TRBV11-2 to TRBJ2-1; D is ambiguous. The CDR3 is 15 residues long. From germline, CDR1 is SGHAT and CDR2 FQNNGV. The CDR3 here is CTSSSGGSSYNEQFF. The DNA of the CDR3 is TGTACCAGCAGCTCAGGTGGAAGCTCCTACAATGAGCAGTTCTTC.

The table lists this clonotype with a count of one. V is TRBV7-8 and J is TRBJ2-7; D might be TRBD1 or TRBD2, each matching 5 bases. Germline V gene data show CDR1 as SGHVS and CDR2 as FQNEAQ. Between the trimmed V and J ends, which lost 3 bases and 4 bases, there was a span of 13 bases. This CDR3 region has 14 residues. The CDR3 DNA follows: TGTGCCAGCAGCTTCGGGACGTATACTTACGAGCAGTACTTC. Translating it yields CASSFGTYTYEQYF.

This clonotype was observed a few times. Being one base from a much bigger clone, this may be a read error. This chain uses TRBV11-1 with TRBJ2-7, with TRBD1 as a possible D gene (6 bases). The CDR3 is 12 amino acids. CDR1 SGHAT and CDR2 FQDESV come from the germline V gene (reference sequence). CDR3 DNA sequence: TGTGCCAGCAGCATACAGGGCTACGGGCAGTACTTC. Protein: CASSIQGYGQYF.

For this clonotype: A junction boundary mismatches the germline segment, possibly from a read error. The J gene is TRBJ2-7, the V gene TRBV12-3 or TRBV12-4; TRBD2 is a possible D gene (6 bases). The CDR3 contains 15 residues. In DNA, the CDR3 is TGTGCCAGCAGTTTAGCGATCGGGAGTCCCCACGAGCAGCACTTC. Translation gives CASSLAIGSPHEQHF.

Ten or more counts support this clonotype. The rearrangement links TRBV11-2 to TRBJ2-7; D ambiguous. The CDR3 has 15 residues. Germline values: CDR1 SGHAT, CDR2 FQNNGV. V lost 0 bases and J 2 bases, leaving 11 bases between the germline ends. CDR3 coding DNA: TGTGCCAGCAGCTTAGACCAAGCGAGCACCTACGAGCAGTACTTC. It is translated as CASSLDQASTYEQYF. The variable domain in full, with the rest retrieved from reference TRBV11-2 and TRBJ2-7, is EAGVAQSPRYKIIEKRQSVAFWCNPISGHATLYWYQQILGQGPKLLIQFQNNGVVDDSQLPKDRFSAERLKGVDSTLKIQPAKLEDSAVYLCASSLDQASTYEQYFGPGTRLTVT.

V and J are TRBV12-3 or TRBV12-4 and TRBJ2-1; D is uncertain. V lost 5 bases to trimming and J lost 0 bases, with 14 bases between them. The CDR3 is 16 amino acids. DNA of the CDR3: TGTGCCAGCAGTCTGAGGAATGATCTCTCCTACAATGAGCAGTTCTTC. Translation: CASSLRNDLSYNEQFF.

This clonotype was observed a single time. The rearrangement links TRBV13 to TRBJ1-1; 7 bases agree with TRBD1. Germline V gene data show CDR1 as PRHDT and CDR2 as FYEKMQ (reference sequence). J gave up 4 bases and V 5 bases, and 4 bases lay outside the gene matches. CDR3 length: 13 amino acids. The CDR3 DNA reads as TGTGCCAGCAGCCCATACAGGGGCACTGAAGCTTTCTTT. Its protein is CASSPYRGTEAFF.

This chain connects TRBV11-1 to TRBJ1-1; D unresolved. The CDR3 length is 15 residues. CDR1 is SGHAT, CDR2 FQDESV, per germline (reference sequence). The CDR3 spells CTGSFKVSENTEAFF. The CDR3 nucleotides read TGTACCGGCAGCTTCAAGGTATCAGAGAACACTGAAGCTTTCTTT. The whole variable domain, remainder taken from reference TRBV11-1 and TRBJ1-1, is EAEVAQSPRYKITEKSQAVAFWCDPISGHATLYWYRQILGQGPELLVQFQDESVVDDSQLPKDRFSAERLKGVDSTLKIQPAELGDSAMYLCTGSFKVSENTEAFFGQGTRLTVV.

A note on this clonotype: A much larger clone differs from this one at a single base, so this may be a read error. The rearrangement joins TRBV11-3 to TRBJ2-7, with 9 bases matching TRBD2. The CDR3 consists of 14 residues. With 8 bases clipped from V and 1 base from J, the junction kept 6 bases outside the gene matches. The germline gives CDR1 SGHNT, CDR2 YENEEA. The CDR3 sequence is CASGPGLASYEQYF. DNA of the CDR3: TGTGCCAGCGGCCCGGGACTAGCATCCTACGAGCAGTACTTC.

This clonotype has a count of ten or more. This chain joins TRBV11-2 and TRBJ2-5, with D possibly being TRBD2 (6 bases). Germline V gene data show CDR1 as SGHAT and CDR2 as FQNNGV. CDR3 length: 13 amino acids. The germline V and J ends were trimmed by 3 bases and 3 bases, with 8 bases remaining between them. CDR3 DNA sequence: TGTGCCAGCAGCTTCTCGGGGGAAGAGACCCAGTACTTC. Translation: CASSFSGEETQYF.